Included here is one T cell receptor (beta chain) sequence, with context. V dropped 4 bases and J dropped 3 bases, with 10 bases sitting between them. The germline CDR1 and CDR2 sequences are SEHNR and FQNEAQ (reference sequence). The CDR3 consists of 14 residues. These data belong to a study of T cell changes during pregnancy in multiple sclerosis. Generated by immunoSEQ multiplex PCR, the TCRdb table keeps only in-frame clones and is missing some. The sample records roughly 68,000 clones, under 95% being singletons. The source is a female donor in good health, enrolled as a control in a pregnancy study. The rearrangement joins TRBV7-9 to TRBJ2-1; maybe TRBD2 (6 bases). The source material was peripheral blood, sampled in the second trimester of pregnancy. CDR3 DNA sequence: TGTGCCAGCAGCTCGGGCGGGGTCTACAATGAGCAGTTCTTC. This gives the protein CASSSGGVYNEQFF.